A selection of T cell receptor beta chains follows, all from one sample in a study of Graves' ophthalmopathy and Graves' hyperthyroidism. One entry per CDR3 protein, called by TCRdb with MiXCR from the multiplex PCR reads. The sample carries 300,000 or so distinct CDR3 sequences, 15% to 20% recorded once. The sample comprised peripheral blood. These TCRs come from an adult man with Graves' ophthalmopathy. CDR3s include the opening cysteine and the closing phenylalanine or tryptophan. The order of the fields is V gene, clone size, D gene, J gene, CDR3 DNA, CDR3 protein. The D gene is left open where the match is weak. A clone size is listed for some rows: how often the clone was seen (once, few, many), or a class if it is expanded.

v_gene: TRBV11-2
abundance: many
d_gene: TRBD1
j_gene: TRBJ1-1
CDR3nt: TGTGCCAGCGGACAGGGGACTCCGATGAACACTGAAGCTTTCTTT
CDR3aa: CASGQGTPMNTEAFF

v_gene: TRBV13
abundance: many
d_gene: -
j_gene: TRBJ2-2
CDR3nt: TGTGCCAGCAGCGCGCGCGGGACCCCCGGGGAGCTGTTTTTT
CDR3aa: CASSARGTPGELFF

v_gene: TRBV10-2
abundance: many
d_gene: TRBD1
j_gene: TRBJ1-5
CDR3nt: TGCGCCAGCAGCCGGATGGGACAGTCCGGTCAGCCCCAGCATTTT
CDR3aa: CASSRMGQSGQPQHF

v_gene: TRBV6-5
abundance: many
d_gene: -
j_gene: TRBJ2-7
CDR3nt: TGTGCCAGCAGTTACGCGGGCGGATTTATCGAGCAGTACTTC
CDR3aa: CASSYAGGFIEQYF

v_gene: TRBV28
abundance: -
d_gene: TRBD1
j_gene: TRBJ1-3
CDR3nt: TGTGCCAGCAGTTTGCCCTTTCGGACAGGGTTGGGCGGCGGCCACACCATATATTTT
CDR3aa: CASSLPFRTGLGGGHTIYF

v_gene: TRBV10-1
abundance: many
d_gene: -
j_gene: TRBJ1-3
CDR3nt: TGCGCCAGCAGTGAGTCTGGAAGCTCTGGAAACACCATATATTTT
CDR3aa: CASSESGSSGNTIYF

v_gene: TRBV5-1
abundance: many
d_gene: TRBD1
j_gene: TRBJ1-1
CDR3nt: TGCGCCAGCAGCTCAATCGGGGGCGTGGACAGGGTTAGAGCGGACACTGAAGCTTTCTTT
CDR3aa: CASSSIGGVDRVRADTEAFF

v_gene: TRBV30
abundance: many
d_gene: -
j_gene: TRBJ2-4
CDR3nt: TGTGCCTTGAGCGGTGGCAACATTCAGTACTTC
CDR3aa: CALSGGNIQYF

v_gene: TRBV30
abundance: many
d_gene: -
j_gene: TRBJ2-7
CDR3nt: TGTGCCTGGGGGGACGGTATTGGACCCGAGCAGTACTTC
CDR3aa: CAWGDGIGPEQYF

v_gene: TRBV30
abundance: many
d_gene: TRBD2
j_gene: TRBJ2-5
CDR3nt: TGTGCCTGGAGTGTTGACGGGGGGACCTTGGAGACCCAGTACTTC
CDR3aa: CAWSVDGGTLETQYF

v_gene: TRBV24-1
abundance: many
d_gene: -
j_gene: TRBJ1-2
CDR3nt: TGTGCCACCAGTGACCCAGGAGCTGCCTATGGCTACACCTTC
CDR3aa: CATSDPGAAYGYTF

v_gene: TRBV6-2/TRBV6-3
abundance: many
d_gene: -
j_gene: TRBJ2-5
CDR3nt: TGTGCCAGCAGCAAAGGGCTATTACCGTACCAAGAGACCCAGTACTTC
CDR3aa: CASSKGLLPYQETQYF

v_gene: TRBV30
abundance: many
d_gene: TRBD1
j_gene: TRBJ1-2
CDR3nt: TGTGCCTGGAATATACTTACAGGGGGGCTGAGCGGCTACACCTTC
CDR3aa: CAWNILTGGLSGYTF

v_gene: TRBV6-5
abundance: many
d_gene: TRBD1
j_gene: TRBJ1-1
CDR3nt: TGTGCCAGCAGGTTAGACAGGGACACTGAAGCTTTCTTT
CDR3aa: CASRLDRDTEAFF

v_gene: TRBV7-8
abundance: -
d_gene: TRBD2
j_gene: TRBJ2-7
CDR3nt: TGTGCCAGCAGCTCCCTAGCGGGAGCCAACGAGCAGTACTTC
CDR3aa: CASSSLAGANEQYF

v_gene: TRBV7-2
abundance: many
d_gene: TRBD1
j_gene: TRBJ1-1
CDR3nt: TGTGCCAGCAGCCTCGGACAGGGGTACACTGAAGCTTTCTTT
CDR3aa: CASSLGQGYTEAFF

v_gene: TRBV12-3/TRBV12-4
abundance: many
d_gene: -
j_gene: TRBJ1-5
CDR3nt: TGTGCCAGCGCTACAGATAGCAATCAGCCCCAGCATTTT
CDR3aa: CASATDSNQPQHF

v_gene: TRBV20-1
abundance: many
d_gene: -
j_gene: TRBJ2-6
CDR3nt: TGCAGTGCCCGACTCCGGGCTGGGGCCAACGTCCTGACTTTC
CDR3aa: CSARLRAGANVLTF

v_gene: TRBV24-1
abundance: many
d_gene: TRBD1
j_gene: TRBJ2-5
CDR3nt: TGTGCCACCAGTATCCGACAGGGGACCCAAGAGACCCAGTACTTC
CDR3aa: CATSIRQGTQETQYF

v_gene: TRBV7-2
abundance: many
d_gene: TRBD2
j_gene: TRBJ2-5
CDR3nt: TGTGCCAGCAGCGTCCTAGCGGGGGCCTTTCAAGAGACCCAGTACTTC
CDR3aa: CASSVLAGAFQETQYF

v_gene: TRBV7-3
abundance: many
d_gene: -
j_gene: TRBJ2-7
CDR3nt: TGTGCCAGCAGCTCAACCGTGGACCGCGAGCAGTACTTC
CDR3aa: CASSSTVDREQYF